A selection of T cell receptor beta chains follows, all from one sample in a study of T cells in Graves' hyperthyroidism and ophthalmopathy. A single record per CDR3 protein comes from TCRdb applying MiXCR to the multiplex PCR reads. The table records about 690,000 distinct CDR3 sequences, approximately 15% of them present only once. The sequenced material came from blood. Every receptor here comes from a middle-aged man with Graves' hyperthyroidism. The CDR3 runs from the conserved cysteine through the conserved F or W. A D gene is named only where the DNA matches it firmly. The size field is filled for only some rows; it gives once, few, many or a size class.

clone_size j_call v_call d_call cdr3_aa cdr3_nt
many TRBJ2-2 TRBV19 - CASTPLLRGPGVTGELFF TGTGCCAGTACCCCTCTCCTTCGGGGCCCAGGGGTTACCGGGGAGCTGTTTTTT
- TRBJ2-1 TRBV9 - CASRPQGAGNEQFF TGTGCCAGCAGGCCACAGGGTGCGGGGAATGAGCAGTTCTTC
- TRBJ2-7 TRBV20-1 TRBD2 CSAKGLAVYKQYF TGCAGTGCAAAGGGACTAGCGGTCTACAAGCAGTACTTC
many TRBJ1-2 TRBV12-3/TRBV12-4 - CASSQRRGSYGYTF TGTGCCAGCTCACAAAGGCGGGGAAGCTATGGCTACACCTTC
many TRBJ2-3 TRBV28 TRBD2 CASYAGTNTDTQYF TGTGCCAGCTACGCCGGGACTAACACAGATACGCAGTATTTT
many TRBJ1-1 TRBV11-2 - CASSFGGSNTEAFF TGTGCCAGCAGCTTTGGGGGTAGCAACACTGAAGCTTTCTTT
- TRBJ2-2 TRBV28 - CASSPPTLLNTGELFF TGTGCCAGCAGCCCCCCCACTCTACTAAACACCGGGGAGCTGTTTTTT
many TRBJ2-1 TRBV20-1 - CSAKPSLGVGQFF TGCAGTGCTAAACCCTCTCTAGGTGTCGGGCAGTTCTTC
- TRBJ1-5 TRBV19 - CASSFLRDGPNQPQHF TGTGCCAGTAGTTTCCTCCGGGACGGACCCAATCAGCCCCAGCATTTT
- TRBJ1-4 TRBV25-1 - CASKGRFNEKLFF TGTGCCAGCAAGGGACGGTTTAATGAAAAACTGTTTTTT
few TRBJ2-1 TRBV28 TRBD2 CASSGLADLKYEQFF TGTGCCAGCAGTGGGCTAGCGGACCTTAAGTATGAGCAGTTCTTC
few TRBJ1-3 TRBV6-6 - CASSYSSGFSGNTIYF TGTGCCAGCAGTTACTCGTCAGGGTTCTCTGGAAACACCATATATTTT
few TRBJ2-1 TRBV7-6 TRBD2 CASSTRAGAYNEQFF TGTGCCAGCAGCACGCGAGCGGGGGCCTACAATGAGCAGTTCTTC
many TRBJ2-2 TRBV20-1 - CSARATSPELFF TGCAGTGCTAGAGCCACTAGTCCGGAGCTGTTTTTT
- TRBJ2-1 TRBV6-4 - CASGNVWIARCSYNEQFF TGTGCCAGCGGTAACGTCTGGATAGCGCGGTGCTCCTACAATGAGCAGTTCTTC
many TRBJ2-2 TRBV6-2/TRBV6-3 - CASSYSSYTGELFF TGTGCCAGCAGTTACTCGAGCTACACCGGGGAGCTGTTTTTT
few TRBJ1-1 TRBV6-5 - CASSYSTGLNAEAFF TGTGCCAGCAGTTACTCCACAGGCTTGAATGCTGAAGCTTTCTTT
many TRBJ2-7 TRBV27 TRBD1 CASRDRGISYEQYF TGTGCCAGCAGGGACAGGGGAATCTCCTACGAGCAGTACTTC